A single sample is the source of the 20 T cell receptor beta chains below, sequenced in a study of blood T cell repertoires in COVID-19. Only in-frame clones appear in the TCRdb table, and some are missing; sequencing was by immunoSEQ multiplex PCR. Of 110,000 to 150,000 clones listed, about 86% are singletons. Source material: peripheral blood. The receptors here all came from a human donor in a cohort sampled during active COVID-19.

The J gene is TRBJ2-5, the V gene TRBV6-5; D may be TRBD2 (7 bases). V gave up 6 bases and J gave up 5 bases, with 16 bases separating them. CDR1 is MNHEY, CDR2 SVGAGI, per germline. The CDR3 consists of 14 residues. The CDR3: CASRPGGPGETQYF. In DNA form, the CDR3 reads TGTGCCAGCAGACCCGGGGGGCCCGGGGAGACCCAGTACTTC.

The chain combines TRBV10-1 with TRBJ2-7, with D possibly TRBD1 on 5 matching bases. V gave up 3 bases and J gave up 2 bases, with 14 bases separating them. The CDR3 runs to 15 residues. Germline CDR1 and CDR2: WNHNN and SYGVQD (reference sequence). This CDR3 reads CASSEGPGRAYEQYF. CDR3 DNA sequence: TGCGCCAGCAGTGAAGGGCCTGGCAGGGCCTACGAGCAGTACTTC.

CDR3 loop: CARKTAGRWGEQFF. The CDR3 DNA sequence: TGTGCCAGAAAAACAGCGGGCCGCTGGGGGGAGCAGTTCTTC. The V and J genes are TRBV2 and TRBJ2-1, with a weak D call TRBD2 (6 bases). The CDR3 loop spans 14 amino acids. Germline V gene data show CDR1 as SNHLY and CDR2 as FYNNEI. Trimming removed 9 bases at V and 10 bases at J, with 22 bases between.

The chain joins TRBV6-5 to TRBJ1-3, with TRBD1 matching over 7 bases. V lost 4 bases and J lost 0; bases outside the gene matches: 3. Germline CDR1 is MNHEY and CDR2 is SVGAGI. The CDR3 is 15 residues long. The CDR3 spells CASSSQGSSGNTIYF. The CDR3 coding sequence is TGTGCCAGCAGTTCACAGGGGTCCTCTGGAAACACCATATATTTT.

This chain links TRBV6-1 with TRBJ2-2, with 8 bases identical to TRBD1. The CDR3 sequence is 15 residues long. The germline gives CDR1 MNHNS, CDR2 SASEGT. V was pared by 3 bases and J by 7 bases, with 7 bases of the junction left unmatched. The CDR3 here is CASSDRDRLRGELFF. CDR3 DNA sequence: TGTGCCAGCAGTGACCGGGACAGGCTACGCGGGGAGCTGTTTTTT.

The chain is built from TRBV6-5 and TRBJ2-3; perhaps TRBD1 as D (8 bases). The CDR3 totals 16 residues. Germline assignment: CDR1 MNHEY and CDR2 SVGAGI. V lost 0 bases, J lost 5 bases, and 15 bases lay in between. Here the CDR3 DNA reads TGTGCCAGCAGTTACTCAAACACAGGGGGGGGAGATACGCAGTATTTT. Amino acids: CASSYSNTGGGDTQYF.

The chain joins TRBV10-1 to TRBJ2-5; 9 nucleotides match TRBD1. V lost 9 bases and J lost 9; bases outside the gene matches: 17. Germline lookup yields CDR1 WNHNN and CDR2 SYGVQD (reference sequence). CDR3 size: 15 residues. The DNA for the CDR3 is TGCGCCAGTGGACAGGGGACGGCGGGGGCCTTGCCCCAGTACTTC. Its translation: CASGQGTAGALPQYF.

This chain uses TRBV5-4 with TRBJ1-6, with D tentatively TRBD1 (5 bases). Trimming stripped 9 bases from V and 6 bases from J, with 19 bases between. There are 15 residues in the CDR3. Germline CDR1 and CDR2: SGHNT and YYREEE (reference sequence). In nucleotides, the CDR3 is TGTGCCACTTCAGAAGGACAAGGGCTTAATTCACCCCTCCACTTT. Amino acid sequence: CATSEGQGLNSPLHF.

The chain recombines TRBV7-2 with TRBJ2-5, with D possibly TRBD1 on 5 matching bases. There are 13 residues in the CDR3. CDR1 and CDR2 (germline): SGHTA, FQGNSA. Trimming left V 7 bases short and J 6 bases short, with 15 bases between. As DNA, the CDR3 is TGTGCCAGCAACATTAAAGGGGTAAAGACCCAGTACTTC. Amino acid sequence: CASNIKGVKTQYF.

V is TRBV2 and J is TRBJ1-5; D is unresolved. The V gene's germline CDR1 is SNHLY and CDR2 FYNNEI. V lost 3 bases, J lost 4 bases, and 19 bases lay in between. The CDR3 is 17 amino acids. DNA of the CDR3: TGTGCCAGCAGTGACCGATGGTCGGGTTCTAAAAATCAGCCCCAGCATTTT. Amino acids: CASSDRWSGSKNQPQHF.

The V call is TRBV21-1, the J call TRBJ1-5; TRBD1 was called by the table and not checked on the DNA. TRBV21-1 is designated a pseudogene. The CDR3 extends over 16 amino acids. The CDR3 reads CASKGTGGLGNQPQHF. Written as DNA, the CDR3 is TGTGCCAGCAAGGGGACAGGGGGATTGGGCAATCAGCCCCAGCATTTT.

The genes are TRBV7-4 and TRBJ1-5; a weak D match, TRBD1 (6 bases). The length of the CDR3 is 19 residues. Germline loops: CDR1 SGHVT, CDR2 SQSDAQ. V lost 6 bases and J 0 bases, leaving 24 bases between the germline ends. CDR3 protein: CASRNGQPKLFYSNQPQHF. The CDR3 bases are TGTGCCAGCAGAAACGGACAGCCTAAATTGTTCTATAGCAATCAGCCCCAGCATTTT.

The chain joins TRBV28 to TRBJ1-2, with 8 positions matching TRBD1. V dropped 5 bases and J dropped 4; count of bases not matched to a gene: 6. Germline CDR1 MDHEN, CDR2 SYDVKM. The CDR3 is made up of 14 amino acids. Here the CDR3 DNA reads TGTGCCAGCAGTCTGATCCAGGGGGCCTATGGCTACACCTTC. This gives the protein CASSLIQGAYGYTF.

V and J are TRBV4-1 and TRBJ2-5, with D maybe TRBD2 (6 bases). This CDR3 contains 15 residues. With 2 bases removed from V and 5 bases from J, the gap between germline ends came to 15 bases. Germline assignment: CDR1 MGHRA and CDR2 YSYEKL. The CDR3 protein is CASSQPSTGGETQYF. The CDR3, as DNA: TGCGCCAGCAGCCAACCATCAACCGGAGGGGAGACCCAGTACTTC.

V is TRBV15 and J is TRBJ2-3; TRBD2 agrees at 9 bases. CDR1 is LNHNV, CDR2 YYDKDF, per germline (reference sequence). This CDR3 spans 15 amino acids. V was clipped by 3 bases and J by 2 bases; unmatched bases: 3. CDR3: CATSSSGGSTDTQYF. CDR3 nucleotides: TGTGCCACCAGCAGTAGCGGGGGATCCACAGATACGCAGTATTTT.

Written as DNA, the CDR3 is TGCGCCAGCAGGCCTTCCGGACAGGGGGCTTCCGAGACCCAGTACTTC. The encoded protein is CASRPSGQGASETQYF. The chain couples TRBV5-1 to TRBJ2-5, with 11 bases fitting TRBD1. V lost 5 bases and J lost 5; bases outside the gene matches: 11. Germline V lookup: CDR1 SGHRS, CDR2 YFSETQ. The CDR3 consists of 16 residues.

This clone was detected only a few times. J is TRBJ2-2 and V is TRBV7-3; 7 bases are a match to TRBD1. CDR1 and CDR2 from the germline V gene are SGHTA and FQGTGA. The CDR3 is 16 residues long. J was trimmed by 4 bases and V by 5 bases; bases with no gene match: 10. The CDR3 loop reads CASSPRTGPPTGELFF. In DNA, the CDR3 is TGTGCCAGCAGCCCGAGGACAGGCCCCCCCACCGGGGAGCTGTTTTTT.

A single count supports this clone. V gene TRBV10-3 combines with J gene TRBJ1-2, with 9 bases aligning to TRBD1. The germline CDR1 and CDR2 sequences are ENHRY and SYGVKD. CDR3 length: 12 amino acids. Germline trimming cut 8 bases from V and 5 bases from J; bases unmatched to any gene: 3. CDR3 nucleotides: TGTGCCATCGGGGACAGGGTTTATGGCTACACCTTC. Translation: CAIGDRVYGYTF.

Here the CDR3 DNA reads TGCGCCAGCAGCCCCCTGCGGAACACTGAAGCTTTCTTT. Its translation is CASSPLRNTEAFF. This sequence joins TRBV5-1 and TRBJ1-1; D gene ambiguous. V shed 4 bases and J shed 1 base, with 8 bases lying between them. CDR3 size: 13 residues. Germline V gives CDR1 SGHRS, CDR2 YFSETQ.

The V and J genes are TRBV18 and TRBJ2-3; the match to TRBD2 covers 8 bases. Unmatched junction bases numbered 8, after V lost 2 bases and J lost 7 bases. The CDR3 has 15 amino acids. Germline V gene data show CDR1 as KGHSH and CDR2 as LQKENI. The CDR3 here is CASSPESGGPNTQYF. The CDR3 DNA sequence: TGTGCCAGCTCACCAGAGTCGGGGGGGCCCAATACGCAGTATTTT.